This T cell receptor (beta chain) is drawn from a study of T cells in Graves' hyperthyroidism and ophthalmopathy (dated by TCRdb to between 2018 and 2020). Describing the broader study: A discovery cohort of approximately 100 patients, approximately 45 with Graves' ophthalmopathy and about 58 with stable Graves' hyperthyroidism, was used to find distinguishing TCR V-J signatures. Prospective prediction of ophthalmopathy was tested in an independent validation cohort of 18 to 20 hyperthyroidism patients and roughly 16 patients who later progressed to ophthalmopathy. The approximately 100 discovery patients were randomly split 7:3 into training and test sets. Thyroid tissue and blood T-cell repertoires from about six Graves' hyperthyroidism patients were also compared in the study. After sampling, hyperthyroidism patients received methimazole starting at 30 mg daily, and ophthalmopathy patients received high-dose intravenous methylprednisolone. The paper describes TCR Vbeta CDR3 sequencing of 135 peripheral blood samples, made up of about 41 ophthalmopathy patients, 70 to 80 hyperthyroidism patients and about 17 progressor patients.

According to the germline V gene, CDR1 reads KGHDR and CDR2 reads SFDVKD. The CDR3, cysteine through phenylalanine, is 16 amino acids long. Only the CDR3 DNA is retained, 48 bases long and in frame from the first base. Stable Graves' hyperthyroidism was defined as no progression to ophthalmopathy during 18 months of follow-up. Hyperthyroidism patients were newly diagnosed, with disease duration under 2 months, and aged 18 to 65 years. Patients with uncontrolled infections, other autoimmune diseases, pregnancy or lactation were excluded. Clinical symptoms, serum thyroxine and TRAb, thyroid ultrasound, and orbital computed tomography formed the basis for the diagnoses. Total RNA was extracted using Trizol reagent, and RNA quality was assessed on an Agilent 2100 Bioanalyzer. As concerns this clonotype: It lacks a known antigen. Being one base from a much bigger clone, this may be a read error.

Study-wide findings and limitations: Blood samples also contained most of the expanded thyroid clonotypes (frequency above 0.001), which suggests that blood repertoires may reflect thyroid immune responses. Sample size was not statistically predetermined, and blinding of investigators to group allocation was not performed. During validation, the model predicted progression to ophthalmopathy a median of roughly six months ahead of onset, with around 71% sensitivity and 72.22% specificity. In cross-validation, a model built on a 13 V-J signature told ophthalmopathy apart from stable hyperthyroidism with under 90% sensitivity and roughly 83% specificity, and in testing the same model reached 80%/75%.

Amplification of TCR beta CDR3 regions was carried out from RNA transcripts. A first-round RT-PCR of the TCR CDR3 used the HTBI primer set with the Qiagen OneStep RT-PCR kit. Libraries were constructed in a second round of multiplex PCR, after which size selection and purification were performed. Sequencing of the libraries was done on an Illumina HiSeq2000 using paired-end 100 bp reads. The original pipeline was this. SOAPnuke was used to process the raw data, removing reads that contained adapters or uncalled bases, had a mean Phred below 15, or lacked an exact match to the constant primer or identifier. COPE v1.2.5 was used to merge high-quality paired reads, and clonotypes were defined as unique nucleotide sequences. MiTCR v1.1 was used to align clonotypes to the IMGT TRBV, TRBD and TRBJ reference segments. Only V-J combinations with frequency above 0.0001, covering roughly 99% of repertoires, were analysed. The TCS score was defined as the ratio of F50 (clonal expansion) to E x V (chaos), calculated using BLOSUM62-based TCRdist between CDR3 peptides within each V-J. Welch's t-statistics and random forest reduced roughly 500 V-J features to 13, which were used in a naive Bayes classifier (R e1071). Through fastp at Q25 and MiXCR, TCRdb rebuilt clones from the public reads, retaining in-frame beta chains. Every CDR3 protein is listed once, alongside the most common genes and DNA of its rows. TCRdb's processing, not the authors', yielded these V and J calls. Counted in this sample were a few hundred thousand distinct CDR3 sequences; about 45% of them appeared once. The ten largest account for 6.5% to 9% of the sample.

The receptor was derived from a woman between 18 and 30 years old with Graves' hyperthyroidism. Donor details come from another sample of the same person, matched by shared clones. Specimen: peripheral blood or thyroid tissue (not recorded which). The chain uses TRBV24-1 and TRBJ2-6, with the D segment identity uncertain. The bases read TGTGCCGCCAGTGAAGAGTATGGGGATGGGGCCAACGTCCTGACTTTC. Translated, it gives CAASEEYGDGANVLTF.